The 17 T cell receptor beta chains listed next were all sequenced from one sample in a study of CD8 T cells in ankylosing spondylitis. TCRdb itself ran the 5' RACE reads through MiXCR, one entry per CDR3 protein. The sample includes some 140,000 distinct CDR3 sequences, approximately 8.4% of them seen just once. Sequencing used synovial fluid, either unsorted or a sorted T cell fraction (not recorded which). These receptors were collected from a male donor with ankylosing spondylitis.

This clonotype was observed a handful of times. V and J are TRBV5-5 and TRBJ2-7; D gene uncertain. Germline CDR1 and CDR2: SGHKS and YYEKEE (reference sequence). V shed 3 bases and J shed 6 bases, with 13 bases lying between them. This CDR3 contains 13 residues. CDR3 nucleotides: TGTGCCAGCAGCTCCGTAGTGGATAGCGAGCAGTACTTC. It translates to CASSSVVDSEQYF.

The rearrangement joins TRBV9 to TRBJ2-1; TRBD2 agrees at 9 bases. Trimming took 7 bases from V and 3 from J; bases not matched to a gene: 5. The CDR3 is 14 residues long. The germline V gene has CDR1 SGDLS and CDR2 YYNGEE. The CDR3 sequence is CASGKAGGYNEQFF. The CDR3 coding sequence is TGTGCCAGCGGAAAAGCGGGGGGCTACAATGAGCAGTTCTTC.

This clonotype was found many times. The chain carries TRBV5-1 and TRBJ2-1, with TRBD2 identical over 9 bases. Germline V lookup: CDR1 SGHRS, CDR2 YFSETQ. J lost 10 bases, V lost 6 bases, and 17 bases had no gene match. The CDR3 covers 16 residues. The DNA of the CDR3 is TGCGCCAGCAAGCAATTGGTTGGGACTAGCATCAGAGAGCAGTTCTTC. The encoded protein is CASKQLVGTSIREQFF. Combining the CDR3 with reference TRBV5-1 and TRBJ2-1 gives the whole variable domain KAGVTQTPRYLIKTRGQQVTLSCSPISGHRSVSWYQQTPGQGLQFLFEYFSETQRNKGNFPGRFSGRQFSNSRSEMNVSTLELGDSALYLCASKQLVGTSIREQFFGPGTRLTVL.

This clonotype was seen ten or more times. The chain is built from TRBV20-1 and TRBJ2-1; tentatively, D is TRBD1 or TRBD2 (5 bases each). This CDR3 has 16 residues. V gave up 6 bases and J gave up 3 bases, with 21 bases separating them. Germline V gives CDR1 DFQATT, CDR2 SNEGSKA (reference sequence). In DNA form, the CDR3 reads TGCAGTGCAATCCCCTCCGGGACCTTAGGCTACAATGAGCAGTTCTTC. Translation gives CSAIPSGTLGYNEQFF.

This clonotype has only a few counts. This sequence joins TRBV7-2 and TRBJ2-7; TRBD2 matches at 8 bases. Germline V CDR1 and CDR2: SGHTA, FQGNSA. J lost 6 bases, V lost 2 bases, and 3 bases had no gene match. The CDR3 sequence is 13 residues long. The CDR3 loop reads CASSLWGLGEQYF. Here the CDR3 DNA reads TGTGCCAGCAGCTTATGGGGACTAGGCGAGCAGTACTTC.

This chain joins TRBV7-2 and TRBJ2-2, with 7 bases identical to TRBD2. Per the germline V gene, CDR1 is SGHTA and CDR2 is FQGNSA. V trimming: 5 bases; J trimming: 2 bases; junction bases outside the gene matches: 5. The CDR3 spans 15 residues. CDR3 coding DNA: TGTGCCAGCAGCCGGGACTACCGAAACACCGGGGAGCTGTTTTTT. It specifies CASSRDYRNTGELFF.

The chain recombines TRBV5-1 with TRBJ2-2, with TRBD1 identical over 8 bases. CDR1 and CDR2 from the germline V gene are SGHRS and YFSETQ. The ends lost 4 bases at V and 3 bases at J; junction bases unmatched: 8. CDR3 length equals 16 residues. CDR3 region: CASSIPDRADTGELFF. As DNA, the CDR3 is TGCGCCAGCAGCATCCCGGACAGGGCTGACACCGGGGAGCTGTTTTTT.

The J gene is TRBJ1-1, the V gene TRBV12-3 or TRBV12-4; 7 bases are shared with TRBD1. J gave up 0 bases and V 4 bases, and 5 bases lay outside the gene matches. The CDR3 length is 15 residues. The CDR3 nucleotides read TGTGCCAGCAGTTCGAGGGGGCGGATGAACACTGAAGCTTTCTTT. Translated: CASSSRGRMNTEAFF.

This clonotype was observed at least ten times. The chain recombines TRBV10-3 with TRBJ2-7; D is perhaps TRBD1 or TRBD2 (5 bases each). The CDR3 is 12 amino acids. The germline gives CDR1 ENHRY, CDR2 SYGVKD. V was cut by 3 bases and J by 6 bases, with 9 bases left in between. The CDR3 DNA reads TGTGCCATCAGTGATAGAGGGACCGAGCAGTACTTC. Translation: CAISDRGTEQYF.

This clonotype was seen more than once but under ten times. The chain is built from TRBV7-8 and TRBJ2-5, with D unresolved. This CDR3 has 13 amino acids. V lost 3 bases and J 7 bases, leaving 12 bases between the germline ends. In germline, CDR1 is SGHVS, CDR2 FQNEAQ. The CDR3 spells CASSFIDLGTQYF. CDR3 bases: TGTGCCAGCAGCTTCATAGACCTAGGGACCCAGTACTTC.

V usage is TRBV18 and J usage is TRBJ2-3, with 8 bases that match TRBD2. V gave up 5 bases and J gave up 0 bases; unmatched junction bases: 7. This CDR3 is 16 amino acids long. CDR1 and CDR2 (germline): KGHSH, LQKENI. The CDR3: CASSTGGITSTDTQYF. As DNA, the CDR3 is TGTGCCAGCTCAACGGGAGGGATAACTAGCACAGATACGCAGTATTTT.

The V and J genes are TRBV7-2 and TRBJ2-3, with D tentatively TRBD2 (6 bases). CDR1 SGHTA and CDR2 FQGNSA come from the germline V gene. The CDR3 extends over 14 amino acids. V was clipped by 1 base and J by 6 bases, with 11 bases between them. As DNA, the CDR3 is TGTGCCAGCAGCTTAGGTTCTAGCGTCGATACGCAGTATTTT. This gives the protein CASSLGSSVDTQYF.

This clonotype was detected many times. This rearrangement joins TRBV7-3 to TRBJ2-3; maybe TRBD2 (5 bases). Germline V lookup: CDR1 SGHTA, CDR2 FQGTGA. Trimming stripped 5 bases from V and 6 bases from J, with 12 bases between. The CDR3 is 13 residues long. CDR3 nucleotides: TGTGCCAGCAGCCCCGCGGGCGTCGATACGCAGTATTTT. As protein: CASSPAGVDTQYF.

This clonotype was seen repeatedly, ten times or more. The V call is TRBV3-1, the J call TRBJ2-2, with 9 bases fitting TRBD1. The CDR3 extends over 16 amino acids. Germline-derived CDR1 and CDR2 are LGHDT and YNNKEL (reference sequence). V lost 4 bases and J lost 3; bases outside the gene matches: 6. The CDR3 DNA sequence: TGTGCCAGCAGCCTGGGACAGGGCCCGTACACCGGGGAGCTGTTTTTT. It translates to CASSLGQGPYTGELFF. The full variable domain, in which reference TRBV3-1 and TRBJ2-2 provide the parts outside the CDR3, is DTAVSQTPKYLVTQMGNDKSIKCEQNLGHDTMYWYKQDSKKFLKIMFSYNNKELIINETVPNRFSPKSPDKAHLNLHINSLELGDSAVYFCASSLGQGPYTGELFFGEGSRLTVL.

This clonotype was detected ten times or more. The chain recombines TRBV2 with TRBJ2-1; the match to TRBD2 covers 9 bases. The germline V gene encodes CDR1 SNHLY and CDR2 FYNNEI. The junction had 6 bases not matched to a gene; V was cut back by 5 bases and J by 4 bases. CDR3 length: 15 residues. The CDR3 coding sequence is TGTGCCAGCAGTTTTGGACTAGCGTCTTACAATGAGCAGTTCTTC. It specifies CASSFGLASYNEQFF.

V and J are TRBV3-1 and TRBJ2-7; D gene ambiguous. The CDR3 covers 13 residues. Looked up from germline, CDR1 is LGHDT and CDR2 is YNNKEL (reference sequence). Trimming took 2 bases from V and 3 from J, leaving 8 bases between them. The CDR3 protein is CASSQSTGYEQYF. Written as DNA, the CDR3 is TGTGCCAGCAGCCAATCGACGGGCTACGAGCAGTACTTC.

This clonotype was counted at least ten times. The V gene is TRBV5-1, the J gene TRBJ2-7; a possible D gene is TRBD2 (6 bases). Germline V gene lookup returns CDR1 SGHRS and CDR2 YFSETQ. This CDR3 has 14 residues. V gave up 4 bases and J gave up 2 bases, with 13 bases separating them. The CDR3 loop is CASSRGDRTYEQYF. The CDR3 DNA reads TGCGCCAGCAGCCGCGGGGACCGTACCTACGAGCAGTACTTC.